The 22 T cell receptor beta chains reported below all come from one sample, sequenced in a study of blood T cells in healthy people across ages. A second roughly 6 to 12 cycle PCR used barcoded and J-beta primers. TCRdb reprocessed the 5' RACE reads with MiXCR, giving one entry per CDR3 protein. The sample holds about 1.4 million distinct CDR3 sequences; 59% are singletons and the top ten take roughly 7%. The sequencing sample was made of blood. The receptors originated from a man aged 18 to 30 in good health.

CDR3 sequence: CASSLLSGLRQPQHF. DNA for the CDR3: TGTGCCAGCAGCTTGTTATCAGGATTGCGGCAGCCCCAGCATTTT. This chain uses TRBV5-5 with TRBJ1-5; the D is unclear. The CDR3 has 15 amino acids. V lost 1 base and J 7 bases, leaving 15 bases between the germline ends. Germline assignment: CDR1 SGHKS and CDR2 YYEKEE (reference sequence).

This chain joins TRBV7-6 and TRBJ2-5; D unresolved. The closer fit of TRBJ2-7 to the DNA end suggests the J call may be wrong. The germline V gene encodes CDR1 SGHVS and CDR2 FNYEAQ. The CDR3 consists of 14 residues. CDR3 DNA sequence: TGTGCCAGCAGCTTAGCTCCTTCTGACTACGAGCAGTACTTC. Translating gives CASSLAPSDYEQYF.

The rearrangement links TRBV6-1 to TRBJ1-2, with D maybe TRBD1 (5 bases). The CDR3 has 16 residues. Germline values: CDR1 MNHNS, CDR2 SASEGT. The germline V and J ends were trimmed by 0 bases and 5 bases, with 16 bases remaining between them. The CDR3 sequence is CASSEALGQGGYGYTF. CDR3 in DNA: TGTGCCAGCAGTGAAGCCCTTGGGCAGGGAGGGTATGGCTACACCTTC.

CDR3 bases: TGTGCCAGCGGATTATGGGGGGGATCCACAGATACGCAGTATTTT. Translated, it gives CASGLWGGSTDTQYF. The chain recombines TRBV7-2 with TRBJ2-3; 7 nucleotides line up with TRBD2. CDR1 and CDR2 (germline): SGHTA, FQGNSA. V trimming: 8 bases; J trimming: 2 bases; junction bases outside the gene matches: 10. The CDR3 is 15 amino acids. Based on the CDR3 plus reference TRBV7-2 and TRBJ2-3, the full variable domain is GAGVSQSPSNKVTEKGKDVELRCDPISGHTALYWYRQSLGQGLEFLIYFQGNSAPDKSGLPSDRFSAERTGGSVSTLTIQRTQQEDSAVYLCASGLWGGSTDTQYFGPGTRLTVL.

The V gene is TRBV5-1, the J gene TRBJ2-1; perhaps TRBD1 as D (6 bases). This CDR3 comprises 14 residues. Trimming took off 4 bases at V and 8 bases at J, with 16 bases between the two ends. Germline V gene lookup returns CDR1 SGHRS and CDR2 YFSETQ. The CDR3 nucleotides read TGCGCCAGCAGCCCCCGGACAGCTCTCGATGAGCAGTTCTTC. Amino acid sequence: CASSPRTALDEQFF.

The rearrangement joins TRBV7-2 to TRBJ2-3; D is possibly TRBD2 (6 bases). Germline V gene lookup returns CDR1 SGHTA and CDR2 FQGNSA. The CDR3 runs to 14 residues. V gave up 8 bases and J gave up 1 base, with 13 bases separating them. The CDR3 DNA reads as TGTGCCAGCGGCGGCCCGGGGGGCACAGATACGCAGTATTTT. Its translation: CASGGPGGTDTQYF.

The rearrangement links TRBV12-3 or TRBV12-4 to TRBJ2-1; D remains unclear. The CDR3 has 15 amino acids. Trimming stripped 6 bases from V and 3 bases from J, with 15 bases between. CDR3 nucleotides: TGTGCCAGCAGCCCTGGCAGCGATTACTACAATGAGCAGTTCTTC. Protein: CASSPGSDYYNEQFF.

This clonotype was counted ten times or more. A read error may be the cause here, since a much bigger clone is one base away. This chain connects TRBV4-2 to TRBJ2-1; TRBD2 aligns across 10 bases. The J call is in doubt because the DNA end fits TRBJ2-7 better. The germline gives CDR1 LGHNA, CDR2 YNFKEQ. This CDR3 spans 15 amino acids. This CDR3 reads CASSPLAGDYNEQYF. The CDR3 nucleotides read TGTGCCAGCAGTCCCCTAGCGGGGGACTACAATGAGCAGTACTTC.

This clonotype was recorded many times. The chain is built from TRBV5-1 and TRBJ2-1, with D perhaps being TRBD1 or TRBD2 (5 bases each). V lost 8 bases, J lost 5 bases, and 17 bases lay in between. The length of the CDR3 is 14 residues. Germline V lookup: CDR1 SGHRS, CDR2 YFSETQ. CDR3 region: CASTVRGAHNEQFF. DNA of the CDR3: TGCGCCAGTACCGTTCGAGGGGCACACAATGAGCAGTTCTTC.

V is TRBV6-6 and J is TRBJ2-1; D tentatively reads TRBD1 or TRBD2 (5 bases each). Deletions cut 0 bases from V and 0 bases from J, with 9 bases between. This CDR3 has 16 residues. CDR1 and CDR2 (germline): MNHNY, SVGAGI (reference sequence). The CDR3 here is CASSYSRESSYNEQFF. CDR3 coding DNA: TGTGCCAGCAGTTACTCCAGGGAGAGCTCCTACAATGAGCAGTTCTTC.

CDR3 sequence (DNA): TGTGCCAGCAGCTCCCTCCTAAGGCGAAAAGAGCAGTACTTC. This sequence encodes CASSSLLRRKEQYF. The V and J genes are TRBV12-3 or TRBV12-4 and TRBJ2-7; no firm D call. The CDR3 spans 14 residues. Trimming pared 6 bases from V and 7 bases from J, leaving 19 bases between.

This clonotype was found once. CDR3 nucleotide sequence: TGTGCCAGCAGCTTTAAGCGCCTTCCCCATGAGCAGTTCTTC. Its translation is CASSFKRLPHEQFF. The gene calls are TRBV11-2 and TRBJ2-1; no clear D gene. V lost 3 bases and J 8 bases, leaving 14 bases between the germline ends. Germline V gives CDR1 SGHAT, CDR2 FQNNGV. There are 14 residues in the CDR3.

This clonotype was detected many times. The chain uses TRBV12-3 or TRBV12-4 and TRBJ2-6; D unresolved. Trimming took 8 bases from V and 0 from J, leaving 5 bases between them. The CDR3 is 13 amino acids. The CDR3 DNA reads TGTGCCAGCGGCCTCTCTGGGGCCAACGTCCTGACTTTC. Its translation: CASGLSGANVLTF.

The chain recombines TRBV12-3 or TRBV12-4 with TRBJ1-2; TRBD1 is a possible D gene (5 bases). There are 14 residues in the CDR3. Trimming left V 6 bases short and J 6 bases short, with 17 bases between. The CDR3 DNA sequence: TGTGCCAGCAGCCCCTGCCCTGGGGGGAATGGCTACACCTTC. It is translated as CASSPCPGGNGYTF.

The rearrangement joins TRBV5-1 to TRBJ2-4; D might be TRBD1 or TRBD2, each matching 5 bases. Germline CDR1 is SGHRS and CDR2 is YFSETQ. The V gene lost 5 bases and the J gene lost 0 bases, with 15 bases spanning the gap. This CDR3 is built from 16 residues. The CDR3 loop reads CASSSGTRIAKNIQYF. CDR3 bases: TGCGCCAGCAGTTCCGGGACGCGGATAGCCAAAAACATTCAGTACTTC.

CDR3: CASSPASVGGYGYTF. CDR3 in DNA: TGTGCCAGCAGCCCAGCGTCAGTAGGGGGCTATGGCTACACCTTC. This chain uses TRBV6-6 with TRBJ1-2; D is possibly TRBD1 (6 bases). Germline lookup yields CDR1 MNHNY and CDR2 SVGAGI (reference sequence). Trimming took 6 bases from V and 4 from J, leaving 18 bases between them. This CDR3 contains 15 residues.

The V and J genes are TRBV5-6 and TRBJ2-1; D remains unclear. Germline values: CDR1 SGHDT, CDR2 YYEEEE. The V gene lost 6 bases and the J gene lost 7 bases, with 8 bases spanning the gap. The CDR3 has 11 residues. CDR3 DNA sequence: TGTGCCAGCAACTTACTTAATGAGCAGTTCTTC. Its translation: CASNLLNEQFF.

The V gene is TRBV15, the J gene TRBJ2-1; no clear D gene. With 0 bases removed from V and 8 bases from J, the gap between germline ends came to 8 bases. Germline V gives CDR1 LNHNV, CDR2 YYDKDF (reference sequence). CDR3 size: 13 residues. CDR3 bases: TGTGCCACCAGCAGAGATCAGGTCGATGAGCAGTTCTTC. It yields the protein CATSRDQVDEQFF.

This clonotype was seen a handful of times. The chain recombines TRBV9 with TRBJ2-3; 7 bases agree with TRBD2. The J segment lost 2 bases and the V segment lost 0 bases, leaving 9 bases of the junction unmatched. Germline V gene sequence: CDR1 SGDLS, CDR2 YYNGEE. The CDR3 is made up of 17 amino acids. The CDR3 DNA follows: TGTGCCAGCAGCGTAGATGGAGCGGGACTTCTCACAGATACGCAGTATTTT. Protein sequence: CASSVDGAGLLTDTQYF.

This sequence joins TRBV6-5 and TRBJ2-7; 8 nucleotides agree with TRBD2. V shed 6 bases, J shed 3 bases, and the junction held 10 bases outside the gene matches. The germline gives CDR1 MNHEY, CDR2 SVGAGI. This CDR3 comprises 15 residues. CDR3 nucleotides: TGTGCCAGCAGCCCCGGGGGGGGTCTAGACTACGAGCAGTACTTC. It codes for CASSPGGGLDYEQYF.

The chain carries TRBV18 and TRBJ2-1; perhaps D is TRBD1 or TRBD2 (5 bases each). The ends were cut back, 5 bases at V and 6 bases at J, with 14 bases in the middle. The CDR3 sequence is 14 residues long. The V gene's germline CDR1 is KGHSH and CDR2 LQKENI. CDR3 sequence (DNA): TGTGCCAGCTCAGTCCGAGGGGAGCTCAATGAGCAGTTCTTC. As protein: CASSVRGELNEQFF.

The chain couples TRBV28 to TRBJ2-1; 12 bases line up with TRBD2. Trimming took 4 bases from V and 4 from J; bases not matched to a gene: 8. Germline V CDR1 and CDR2: MDHEN, SYDVKM. The CDR3 runs to 17 residues. CDR3 in amino acids: CASSSFSLAGGYNEQFF. CDR3 sequence (DNA): TGTGCCAGCAGTTCATTTTCACTAGCGGGGGGTTACAATGAGCAGTTCTTC.